This TCR beta chain was recorded in a study of T cells in Graves' hyperthyroidism and ophthalmopathy. This CDR3 has 15 residues. Per the germline V gene, CDR1 is LNHDA and CDR2 is SQIVND (reference sequence). About this clonotype itself: One end of the junction varies from germline; a read error may be responsible.

TCR beta CDR3 sequences were amplified from RNA transcripts. First-round RT-PCR with HTBI primers amplified the TCR CDR3 region. Via MiXCR, TCRdb re-called the multiplex PCR reads, giving one row per CDR3 protein. Of about 59,000 distinct CDR3 sequences in the sample, about 57% are singletons; the top ten hold approximately 3.3%. The rearrangement uses TRBV19 and TRBJ1-6; 7 bases align to TRBD1. This receptor was identified in a woman in her fifties or sixties with Graves' ophthalmopathy. The sequencing input was blood. CDR3 protein: CASTHGTVYNPPLHF. CDR3 bases: TGTGCCAGTACCCACGGGACAGTGTATAATCCACCCCTCCACTTT.